This TCR beta chain is from a study of shared clonotypes between healthy human individuals (dated by TCRdb to the early 2020s). As for the study more broadly: The cohort included three men and a couple of women between 18 and 49 years of age. For each donor, CD4 naive and CD4 memory were each given three plates, CD8 naive was given two plates, and CD8 memory was given one plate. To estimate repertoire size and how much clonotype sharing occurs between individuals, the study deeply sequenced the blood TCR repertoires of about five healthy adults. Different laboratories and diverse techniques were used to prepare libraries and sequence TCR repertoires, to increase sequencing depth and limit assay-specific biases. Per donor, leukapheresis produced somewhere between about 0.85 and 9.5 billion PBMCs.

The donors were healthy, HIV-negative adults with no recently reported acute infections or vaccinations. Every donor was a Caucasian adult living in Nashville, Tennessee, USA. CD4+ T cells were enriched by magnetic negative selection, after which naive cells were positively selected on CD45RA and the negative fraction was taken as the memory subset. Blood was obtained by leukapheresis, after which PBMCs were separated by Ficoll-Histopaque density gradient centrifugation and cryopreserved in liquid nitrogen vapor phase. Analytical flow cytometry was used to check the purity and quantity of every magnetically sorted T cell population. Genomic DNA was isolated from every sorted fraction and measured by UV absorbance on a Nanodrop 2000c. TCR CDR3 regions were amplified from genomic DNA by multiplex PCR using the deep immunoSEQ assay. Extracted genomic DNA from each cell subset was spread evenly across all wells of several immunoSEQ 96-well plates, with each plate serving as a replicate. Each replicate PCR for sorted subsets received roughly 0.2 ug genomic DNA, equal to roughly 29,000 T cell genomes. Purified libraries were quantified with a Qubit 3.0 fluorometer, sized on a Bioanalyzer 2100, and re-quantified with the KAPA Library Quantification kit. Each immunoSEQ 96-well plate was sequenced on its own single-read 150-cycle Illumina NextSeq 550 flow cell. The authors' pipeline ran thus. The immunoSEQ output contained only junctional sequences without quality scores, so filtering could not match that applied to full-length reads. To assign V/J genes and CDR3, sequences were annotated against IMGT germline references using PyIR, a Python wrapper for IgBLAST v1.9. Any read was removed if the V/J assignment was weak (E-value above 1e-6), the CDR3 was missing, or the read contained stop codons, out-of-frame junctions, or ambiguous translated residues. A V3J clonotype was defined by an identical inferred V gene, J gene, and CDR3 amino acid sequence. Percentage overlap between repertoires was computed as shared unique clonotypes divided by the size of the smaller repertoire. Three approaches were used to assess repertoire richness: RTK rarefaction, the Chao1 estimator, and Recon v2.1 estimates of unobserved clonotypes. For all TCRbeta clonotypes obtained by the gDNA method from a few donors, generation probabilities were computed with OLGA. TCRdb took over this immuneACCESS table, retaining in-frame rearrangements with V and J assigned. Such tables are incomplete; in checked studies, under half of the missing clones stem from an unresolved V gene, and the remainder is unexplained. V, J and clone size reflect that table, while D and trimming were determined from the DNA. The sample has about 2.4 million clones on record, approximately 93% of them singletons. The ten largest make up approximately 0.36% of the sample.

A remark on this clone: Its antigen has not been determined. Base quality data are lacking; no much larger clone is found one base away.

Overall study outcomes, separate from this receptor: Higher generation probabilities were observed for clonotypes shared by all four sorted-subset donors than for non-shared clonotypes. Estimated clonotype richness was generally larger for naive than for memory subsets. When a few donors were compared, the shared fraction of clonotypes was about 5% for naive CD4, over 3% for naive CD8, 2% to 2.5% for memory CD4, and 0.35% to 0.4% for memory CD8. Based on pairwise subsampling, the degree of clonotype sharing among donors was expected to be affected by sequencing depth. The genetic and exposure-history diversity represented was limited by the small number of donors. Even with the large sequencing depth, rarefaction of the sorted-subset datasets indicated that sequencing was incomplete. Sampling was limited to blood, and TCR repertoires in tissue likely differ from TCR repertoires in blood.

The cysteine opens and the phenylalanine closes a CDR3 of 14 amino acids. Kept here is only the CDR3 DNA, which spans 42 bases and is read in frame from base 1. V is trimmed back by 2 bases and J by 6 bases, and the junction contains 4 bases that no gene match accounts for. CDR1 and CDR2 (SNHLY, FYNNEI) derive from the germline V gene. The rearrangement combines TRBV2 with TRBJ1-5, and TRBD1 aligns with 7 junction nucleotides. This receptor was taken from a man aged 18 to 30 in good health. Some clones in this sample may be carry-over from other donors' samples. The source material was naive CD4+ T cells from PBMCs. The intended sense of this specimen's cell subset or site label: CD45RA+ positively selected. For the CDR3, the sequence is CASSELQGGQPQHF. The bases are TGTGCCAGCAGTGAACTGCAGGGGGGTCAGCCCCAGCATTTT.